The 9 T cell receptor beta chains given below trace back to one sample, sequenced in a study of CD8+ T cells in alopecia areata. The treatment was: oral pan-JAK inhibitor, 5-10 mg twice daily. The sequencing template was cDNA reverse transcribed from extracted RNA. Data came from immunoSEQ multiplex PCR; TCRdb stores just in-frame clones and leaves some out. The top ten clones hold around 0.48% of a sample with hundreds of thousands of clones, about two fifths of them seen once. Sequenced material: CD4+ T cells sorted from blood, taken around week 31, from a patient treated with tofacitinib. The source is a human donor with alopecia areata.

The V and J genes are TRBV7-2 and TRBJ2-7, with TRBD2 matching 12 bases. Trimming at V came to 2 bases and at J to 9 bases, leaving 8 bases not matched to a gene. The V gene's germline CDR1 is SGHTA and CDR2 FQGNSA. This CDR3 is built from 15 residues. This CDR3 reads CASSLLAGGSRGQYF. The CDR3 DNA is TGTGCCAGCAGCTTACTAGCGGGAGGGTCTCGGGGGCAGTACTTC.

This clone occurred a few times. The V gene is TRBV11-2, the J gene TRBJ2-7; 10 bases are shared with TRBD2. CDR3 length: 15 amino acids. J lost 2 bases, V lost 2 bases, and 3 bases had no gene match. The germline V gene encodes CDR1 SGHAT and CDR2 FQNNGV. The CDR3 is CASSLLAGGPYEQYF. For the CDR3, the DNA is TGTGCCAGCAGCTTATTAGCGGGGGGTCCCTACGAGCAGTACTTC. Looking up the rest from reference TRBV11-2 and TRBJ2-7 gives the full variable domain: EAGVAQSPRYKIIEKRQSVAFWCNPISGHATLYWYQQILGQGPKLLIQFQNNGVVDDSQLPKDRFSAERLKGVDSTLKIQPAKLEDSAVYLCASSLLAGGPYEQYFGPGTRLTVT.

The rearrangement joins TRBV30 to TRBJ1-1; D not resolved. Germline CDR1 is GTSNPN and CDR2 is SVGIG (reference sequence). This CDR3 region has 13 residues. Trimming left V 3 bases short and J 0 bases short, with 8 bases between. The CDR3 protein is CAWRDFMNTEAFF. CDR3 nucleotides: TGTGCCTGGAGAGATTTTATGAACACTGAAGCTTTCTTT.

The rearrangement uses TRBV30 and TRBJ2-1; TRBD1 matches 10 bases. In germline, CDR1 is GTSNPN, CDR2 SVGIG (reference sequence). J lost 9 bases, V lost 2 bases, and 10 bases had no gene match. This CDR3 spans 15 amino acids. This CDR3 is CAWSTTGGNSGEQFF. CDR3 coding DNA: TGTGCCTGGAGTACGACAGGGGGCAATTCGGGTGAGCAGTTCTTC.

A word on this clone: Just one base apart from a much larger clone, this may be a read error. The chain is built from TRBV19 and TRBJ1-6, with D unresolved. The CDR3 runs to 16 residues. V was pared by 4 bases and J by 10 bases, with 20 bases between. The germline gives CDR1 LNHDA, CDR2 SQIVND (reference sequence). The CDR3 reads CASSTGRGGLRSPLHF. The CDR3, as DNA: TGTGCCAGTAGTACCGGACGGGGAGGATTGAGATCACCCCTCCACTTT.

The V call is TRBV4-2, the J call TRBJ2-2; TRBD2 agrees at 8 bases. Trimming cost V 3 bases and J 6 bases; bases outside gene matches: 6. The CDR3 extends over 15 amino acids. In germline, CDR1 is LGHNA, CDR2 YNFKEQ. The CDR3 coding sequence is TGTGCCAGCAGCCAGAACGCAGCGGGAGCCGGGGAGCTGTTTTTT. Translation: CASSQNAAGAGELFF.

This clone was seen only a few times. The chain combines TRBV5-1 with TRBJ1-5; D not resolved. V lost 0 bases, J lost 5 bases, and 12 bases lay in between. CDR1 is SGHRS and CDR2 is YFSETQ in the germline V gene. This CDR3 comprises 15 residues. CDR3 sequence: CASSLVPTDHQPQHF. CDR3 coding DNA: TGCGCCAGCAGCTTGGTTCCGACTGATCATCAGCCCCAGCATTTT.

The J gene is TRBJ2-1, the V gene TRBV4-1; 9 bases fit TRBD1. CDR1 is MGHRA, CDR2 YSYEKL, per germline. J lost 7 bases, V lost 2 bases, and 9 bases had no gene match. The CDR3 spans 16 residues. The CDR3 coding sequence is TGCGCCAGCAGCCAACGATCGGGACAGGGTTGGAATGAGCAGTTCTTC. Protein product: CASSQRSGQGWNEQFF.

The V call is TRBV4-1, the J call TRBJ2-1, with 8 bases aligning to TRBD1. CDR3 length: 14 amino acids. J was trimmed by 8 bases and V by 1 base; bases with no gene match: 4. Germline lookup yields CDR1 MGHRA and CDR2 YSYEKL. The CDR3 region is CASSQAGRGHEQFF. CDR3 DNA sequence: TGCGCCAGCAGCCAAGCTGGCAGGGGGCATGAGCAGTTCTTC.